Each of the 19 T cell receptor beta chains below was sequenced from the same sample in a study of blood T cell repertoires in COVID-19. The assay was immunoSEQ multiplex PCR, and TCRdb's table has in-frame clones only and misses some. The data contain some 58,000 clones, roughly 77% of them singletons. The sample was peripheral blood. These receptor sequences come from a man aged 60-69 years with COVID-19, enrolled during active disease.

CDR3 residues: CASSRGQTRNTEAFF. CDR3 sequence (DNA): TGTGCCAGCAGCCGTGGACAGACCCGGAACACTGAAGCTTTCTTT. The rearrangement uses TRBV6-5 and TRBJ1-1; weak D call: TRBD1 (6 bases). Trimming removed 6 bases from V and 1 base from J, with 15 bases in between. CDR1 MNHEY and CDR2 SVGAGI come from the germline V gene. The CDR3 is made up of 15 amino acids.

The genes are TRBV12-3 or TRBV12-4 and TRBJ1-1, with D hard to call. CDR3 length: 12 amino acids. The V gene lost 1 base and the J gene lost 6 bases, with 6 bases spanning the gap. The CDR3: CASSLGGPEAFF. The CDR3 nucleotides read TGTGCCAGCAGTTTAGGCGGGCCTGAAGCTTTCTTT.

The chain employs TRBV29-1 and TRBJ1-1; no clear D. V gave up 3 bases and J gave up 11 bases, with 10 bases separating them. Germline assignment: CDR1 SQVTM and CDR2 ANQGSEA. The CDR3 runs to 10 residues. The CDR3 here is CSVDEAAAFF. In DNA form, the CDR3 reads TGCAGCGTTGACGAGGCGGCGGCTTTCTTT.

The rearrangement links TRBV5-8 to TRBJ2-1; no reliable D call. The CDR3 length is 11 residues. The V end was cut by 7 bases, the J end by 7 bases, with 9 bases between. Germline V gene data show CDR1 as SGHTS and CDR2 as YDEGEE. In DNA, the CDR3 is TGTGCCAGCTCCGTCAGGAATGAGCAGTTCTTC. Protein product: CASSVRNEQFF.

The chain has TRBV6-5 and TRBJ2-5; D might be TRBD1 (6 bases). CDR1 MNHEY and CDR2 SVGAGI come from the germline V gene. The V gene lost 2 bases and the J gene lost 0 bases, with 7 bases spanning the gap. The CDR3 is 14 amino acids. The CDR3 region has the DNA TGTGCCAGCAGTTACGGGACATACCAAGAGACCCAGTACTTC. Translation gives CASSYGTYQETQYF.

This clone was seen a handful of times. The chain has TRBV19 and TRBJ2-3, with D perhaps matching TRBD1 (6 bases). Per the germline V gene, CDR1 is LNHDA and CDR2 is SQIVND (reference sequence). The CDR3 covers 18 residues. V lost 0 bases and J lost 1, with 17 bases in between. In DNA, the CDR3 is TGTGCCAGTAGTATAGAGTCGAGGGGGTCCATTGGCACAGATACGCAGTATTTT. Translation gives CASSIESRGSIGTDTQYF.

This clone was picked up one time. The chain joins TRBV9 to TRBJ2-1, with TRBD2 matching 9 bases. The J segment lost 7 bases and the V segment lost 0 bases, leaving 8 bases of the junction unmatched. Germline CDR1 and CDR2: SGDLS and YYNGEE. The CDR3 loop spans 16 amino acids. CDR3 loop: CASSVDGSGRGNEQFF. The CDR3 DNA reads TGTGCCAGCAGCGTAGATGGTAGCGGGAGAGGGAATGAGCAGTTCTTC.

This clone was counted once. The chain links TRBV10-3 to TRBJ1-2; the match to TRBD1 covers 9 bases. Germline CDR1 reads ENHRY; CDR2 reads SYGVKD. Germline trimming cut 6 bases from V and 6 bases from J; bases unmatched to any gene: 2. The CDR3 loop spans 12 amino acids. The CDR3 coding sequence is TGTGCCATCAGACAGGGGGCGGATGGCTACACCTTC. The encoded protein is CAIRQGADGYTF.

This clone has a single count. This sequence joins TRBV7-2 and TRBJ2-3; D gene uncertain. The V gene's germline CDR1 is SGHTA and CDR2 FQGNSA. The CDR3 consists of 15 residues. Between the trimmed V and J ends, which lost 2 bases and 5 bases, there was a span of 14 bases. The CDR3 coding sequence is TGTGCCAGCAGCTTATCCTCCAGGCCGGAAGATACGCAGTATTTT. Protein: CASSLSSRPEDTQYF.

The J gene is TRBJ1-1, the V gene TRBV7-2; no reliable D call. Germline CDR1 reads SGHTA; CDR2 reads FQGNSA. There are 15 residues in the CDR3. V was trimmed by 0 bases and J by 1 base, leaving 9 bases between them. CDR3: CASSLATSPNTEAFF. For the CDR3, the DNA is TGTGCCAGCAGCTTAGCGACAAGCCCGAACACTGAAGCTTTCTTT.

The chain carries TRBV30 and TRBJ1-1; D call uncertain. V lost 2 bases and J 3 bases, leaving 7 bases between the germline ends. The CDR3 loop spans 12 amino acids. Germline V gives CDR1 GTSNPN, CDR2 SVGIG (reference sequence). The CDR3 here is CAWSRSDTEAFF. The DNA of the CDR3 is TGTGCCTGGAGTCGTTCGGACACTGAAGCTTTCTTT.

The V gene is TRBV5-8, the J gene TRBJ2-1; the D is unclear. Germline V gives CDR1 SGHTS, CDR2 YDEGEE. The CDR3 covers 16 residues. Trimming left V 1 base short and J 0 bases short, with 11 bases between. This CDR3 reads CASSLLAKISYNEQFF. Written as DNA, the CDR3 is TGTGCCAGCAGCTTGTTAGCAAAAATCTCCTACAATGAGCAGTTCTTC.

The chain links TRBV29-1 to TRBJ2-1; 8 nucleotides match TRBD1. The CDR3 has 15 amino acids. V was clipped by 5 bases and J by 1 base; unmatched bases: 7. Germline CDR1 is SQVTM and CDR2 is ANQGSEA. CDR3 amino acids: CSVRQGPGSYNEQFF. CDR3 bases: TGCAGCGTTCGACAGGGGCCTGGATCCTACAATGAGCAGTTCTTC.

This rearrangement joins TRBV5-6 to TRBJ1-3; a possible D gene is TRBD1 (6 bases). This CDR3 region has 14 residues. Germline V gene data show CDR1 as SGHDT and CDR2 as YYEEEE. V gave up 4 bases and J gave up 2 bases, with 10 bases separating them. The CDR3 nucleotides are TGTGCCAGCAGCCAACAGGGAACTGGAAACACCATATATTTT. Protein product: CASSQQGTGNTIYF.

The genes are TRBV7-8 and TRBJ1-3; possible D gene TRBD1, 5 bases. The CDR3 spans 20 residues. Trimming took off 1 base at V and 3 bases at J, with 25 bases between the two ends. CDR1 SGHVS and CDR2 FQNEAQ come from the germline V gene. The CDR3 sequence is CASSLGSGGRRDSLGNTIYF. The CDR3 DNA is TGTGCCAGCAGCTTAGGGTCTGGAGGTAGACGGGACTCTCTTGGAAACACCATATATTTT.

This clone has a handful of counts. The rearrangement links TRBV2 to TRBJ2-1; D not certain. There are 11 residues in the CDR3. V was clipped by 7 bases and J by 8 bases, with 9 bases between them. Germline CDR1 is SNHLY and CDR2 is FYNNEI. CDR3 loop: CASILSDEQFF. The CDR3 nucleotides are TGTGCCAGCATTTTGAGCGATGAGCAGTTCTTC.

This sequence joins TRBV9 and TRBJ1-2; D perhaps matches TRBD1 (5 bases). Trimming removed 2 bases at V and 7 bases at J, with 12 bases between. Germline loops: CDR1 SGDLS, CDR2 YYNGEE. The CDR3 extends over 13 amino acids. The CDR3 loop reads CASSVMAGLGYTF. Here the CDR3 DNA reads TGTGCCAGCAGCGTTATGGCGGGGCTTGGCTACACCTTC.

The chain employs TRBV19 and TRBJ1-1; no clear D gene. In germline, CDR1 is LNHDA, CDR2 SQIVND (reference sequence). The V gene lost 5 bases and the J gene lost 0 bases, with 13 bases spanning the gap. The CDR3 loop spans 15 amino acids. The chain's CDR3 is CASSREGRLNTEAFF. The DNA for the CDR3 is TGTGCCAGTAGTCGAGAGGGTCGCCTGAACACTGAAGCTTTCTTT.

The rearrangement joins TRBV5-1 to TRBJ1-6, with unresolved D. The CDR3 loop spans 14 amino acids. V was trimmed by 0 bases and J by 14 bases, leaving 15 bases between them. Germline V gives CDR1 SGHRS, CDR2 YFSETQ. The CDR3 loop is CASSLGGGGITLHF. The CDR3 DNA reads TGCGCCAGCAGCTTGGGAGGAGGAGGGATCACCCTCCACTTT.